What follows describes a single T cell receptor beta chain. Antigen: not known. The sample comes from a study of cytomegalovirus exposure and HLA in healthy donors. TCRdb's table, derived via immunoSEQ multiplex PCR, lists solely in-frame clones and lacks some. The repertoire includes 150,000 to 200,000 clones, approximately 89% of them detected once, and 9% to 12% sits in the top ten. Study results and caveats: Most TCR sequences were uncommon, yet certain public TCRs appeared in many donors. A classifier reportedly called cytomegalovirus status with high sensitivity and specificity.

Germline CDR1 and CDR2: SGDLS and YYNGEE. The length of the CDR3 is 16 residues. Unmatched junction bases numbered 7, after V lost 1 base and J lost 6 bases. This chain links TRBV9 with TRBJ2-3, with 11 bases lining up with TRBD2. The clonotype comes from a woman aged 18-30 years in good health and CMV-seropositive. Material for sequencing was PBMCs. The CDR3 reads CASSVTGTSGGDTQYF. The DNA for the CDR3 is TGTGCCAGCAGCGTAACCGGGACTAGCGGAGGGGATACGCAGTATTTT.